This entry is about one TCR beta chain. This receptor's antigen is unknown. Base qualities are missing; no much larger clone stands one base away. TCRbeta CDR3 regions were amplified from genomic DNA using the immunoSEQ Assay, a bias-controlled multiplex PCR. In the paper's pipeline: Within the assay, amplification of reference gene primers was used to estimate how many nucleated cells each sample contained. To quantify the absolute abundance of each unique TCRbeta CDR3 rearrangement, sequence reads were collapsed and filtered. For each sample, productive Simpson clonality was calculated by taking the square root of Simpson's diversity index across productive rearrangements. Imported from immuneACCESS, the table was reduced by TCRdb to in-frame sequences with V and J called. These copies leave out some clones; in studies compared against another copy, an unresolved V gene accounts for under half, and the cause of the remainder is not known. Clone size and the V and J calls come from that table; the DNA yielded D and trimming. Across this sample there are 280,000 or so clones, with approximately 83% seen only once. The top ten hold less than 15% of the sample.

The source of the sample is a study of blood T cell repertoires in COVID-19 (TCRdb year 2020). For the study in its entirety: Samples from collaborators originated in the United States, Italy and Spain and spanned both the acute and convalescent phases of COVID-19. The samples were drawn from two sources: the first 160 participants of the ongoing ImmuneRACE study, and 1,000 to 1,500 subjects contributed by 6 global collaborators. Sample metadata almost always included a de-identified subject ID, COVID-19 status, age in years and sex. HLA class I and class II types, where available, came from metadata supplied by the sample provider rather than from assay-based typing. The dataset comprised deeply sampled blood TCRbeta repertoires from subjects exposed to, actively infected with, or recovered from COVID-19. The material from the prospective study consisted of cDNA or gDNA derived from T cells, B-cell-depleted T cells, or PBMCs. The repertoires were released in a freely available public database meant as a resource for research on the immune response to SARS-CoV-2. Broader findings and caveats from the paper: How much clinical and demographic metadata was included differed by source and by participant, and the metadata was provided uncurated.

The CDR3 has 16 amino acids, counting the end cysteine and phenylalanine. Just CDR3 DNA is preserved here, 48 bases in frame from base 1. Taken from the germline V gene, the CDR1 and CDR2 loops are SGHRS and YFSETQ. V has 3 bases trimmed and J has 5 bases trimmed; junction bases matching no gene number 9. The collaborating institutions used their own protocols to collect whole blood in K2EDTA tubes. For TCRbeta analysis, collaborators shipped samples in one of three forms: frozen whole blood, isolated PBMCs, or DNA extracted from either of those sample types. The sample comprised peripheral blood. The receptor was isolated from a human donor in a cohort sampled during active COVID-19. This chain is built from TRBV5-1 and TRBJ2-1; 9 bases in the middle match TRBD1. The nucleotide sequence is given as TGCGCCAGCAGCTATCGGTCCGGACAGGGGAACAATGAGCAGTTCTTC. Its protein is CASSYRSGQGNNEQFF.